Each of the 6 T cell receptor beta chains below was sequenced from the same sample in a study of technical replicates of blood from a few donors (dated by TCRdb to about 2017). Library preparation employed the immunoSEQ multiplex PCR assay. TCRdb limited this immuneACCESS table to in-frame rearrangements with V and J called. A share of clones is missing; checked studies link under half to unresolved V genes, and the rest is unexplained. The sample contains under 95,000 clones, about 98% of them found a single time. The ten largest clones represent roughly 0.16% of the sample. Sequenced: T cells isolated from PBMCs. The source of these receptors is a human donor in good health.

CDR3 DNA sequence: TGTGCCAGCAGAATCGGGGAGTACACAGATACGCAGTATTTT. Its translation is CASRIGEYTDTQYF. The J gene is TRBJ2-3, the V gene TRBV2, with a tentative D call TRBD2 (5 bases). Deletions cut 6 bases from V and 2 bases from J, with 12 bases between. The CDR3 has 14 amino acids. The germline V gene encodes CDR1 SNHLY and CDR2 FYNNEI.

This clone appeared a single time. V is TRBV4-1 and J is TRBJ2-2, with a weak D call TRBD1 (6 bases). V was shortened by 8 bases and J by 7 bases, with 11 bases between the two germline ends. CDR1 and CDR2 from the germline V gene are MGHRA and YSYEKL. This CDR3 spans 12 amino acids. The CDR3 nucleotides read TGCGCCAGCCGGCAGGGGAACGGGGAGCTGTTTTTT. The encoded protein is CASRQGNGELFF.

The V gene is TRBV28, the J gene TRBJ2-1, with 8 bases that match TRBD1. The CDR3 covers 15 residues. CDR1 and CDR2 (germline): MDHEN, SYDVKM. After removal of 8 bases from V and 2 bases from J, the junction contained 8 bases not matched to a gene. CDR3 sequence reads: CASPPPGGAYNEQFF. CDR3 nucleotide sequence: TGTGCCAGCCCTCCTCCAGGGGGCGCCTACAATGAGCAGTTCTTC.

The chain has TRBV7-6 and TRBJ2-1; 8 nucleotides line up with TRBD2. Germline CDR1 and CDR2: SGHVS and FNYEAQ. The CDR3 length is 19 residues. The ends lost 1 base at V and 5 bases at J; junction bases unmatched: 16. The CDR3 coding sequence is TGTGCCAGCAGCTTAGTTACGGGAGCGGGAGAGGGTTTCAACAATGAGCAGTTCTTC. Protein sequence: CASSLVTGAGEGFNNEQFF.

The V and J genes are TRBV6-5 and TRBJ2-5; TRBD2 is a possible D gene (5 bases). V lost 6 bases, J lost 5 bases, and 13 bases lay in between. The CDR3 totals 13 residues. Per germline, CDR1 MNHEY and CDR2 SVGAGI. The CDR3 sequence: CASSQDLSETQYF. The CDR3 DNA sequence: TGTGCCAGCAGCCAGGACTTGTCCGAGACCCAGTACTTC.

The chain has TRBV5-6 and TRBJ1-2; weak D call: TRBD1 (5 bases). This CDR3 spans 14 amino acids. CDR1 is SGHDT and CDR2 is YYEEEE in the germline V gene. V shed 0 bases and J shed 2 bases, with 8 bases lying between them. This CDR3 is CASSLEAGNYGYTF. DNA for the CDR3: TGTGCCAGCAGCTTGGAAGCAGGGAACTATGGCTACACCTTC.